The clone carrying this TCR beta chain counts as medium-sized (0.01 to 0.1%). Its antigen is currently unknown. J lost 2 bases, V lost 6 bases, and 5 bases had no gene match. Germline loops: CDR1 MNHEY, CDR2 SVGEGT. The CDR3 has 15 amino acids. This entry belongs to a study of HIV-infected patients and healthy controls. General study results and limits: MAIT alpha-chain CDR3s were frequent in healthy controls, depleted in HIV+.

cDNA was made from approximately 500 ng RNA using alpha and beta constant primers. Alpha and beta chain libraries were made separately by chain-specific third strand synthesis with multiplexing indices. Priming off the SP2 site generated the second strand. A single record per CDR3 protein comes from TCRdb applying MiXCR to the 5' RACE reads. The sample records approximately 17,000 distinct CDR3 sequences, 9% to 9.5% being singletons. No cell fractionation was done, so the repertoire covers all unsorted peripheral blood T cells. The chain combines TRBV6-2 or TRBV6-3 with TRBJ2-1; 9 bases are shared with TRBD1. The sequence was obtained from an adult in good health. Sequencing was performed on blood. CDR3 nucleotide sequence: TGTGCCAGCAGCCCAGGGACAGGGCCCTACAATGAGCAGTTCTTC. This sequence encodes CASSPGTGPYNEQFF.